A selection of T cell receptor beta chains follows, all from one sample in a study of T cell responses to AZD1222 COVID-19 vaccine. Assay: immunoSEQ multiplex PCR; the TCRdb copy retains only in-frame clones and omits some. The data contain some 96,000 clones, more than 75% of them singletons. The sequenced sample was peripheral blood, obtained on day 0 of MenACWY control vaccination. The source of these receptors is an adult in good health. CDR3s leave out the opening cysteine and the closing phenylalanine or tryptophan. Some rows have no size entry. The others give once, few or many, or a class for an expanded clone.

TRBV5-1,NA,TRBJ2-7,ASSSNALGEQY
TRBV5-1,NA,TRBJ2-5,ASSSGAPEETQY
TRBV6-5,few,TRBJ2-3,ASSSSGSTDTQY
TRBV9,NA,TRBJ2-1,ASSVFAGGGNEQF
TRBV7-2,NA,TRBJ1-5,ASSSGPPSNQPQH
TRBV28,NA,TRBJ2-1,ASRPNRGRHNEQF
TRBV6-6,NA,TRBJ1-1,ASSPVTGILTEAF
TRBV5-1,NA,TRBJ2-2,ASSQADTGELF
TRBV28,once,TRBJ1-2,ASRKSGGYGYT
TRBV2,NA,TRBJ2-2,ASGPGGYTGELF
TRBV6-1,NA,TRBJ1-6,ASSETQGSNSPLH
TRBV6-6,NA,TRBJ2-7,ASSYSSGASREQY
TRBV4-3,NA,TRBJ1-2,ASSQDAGGDYGYT
TRBV7-8,NA,TRBJ1-3,ASSSDRVPSSGNTIY
TRBV20-1,NA,TRBJ2-1,SARPWSEQF
TRBV4-1,NA,TRBJ2-1,ASRVRVGGNEQF